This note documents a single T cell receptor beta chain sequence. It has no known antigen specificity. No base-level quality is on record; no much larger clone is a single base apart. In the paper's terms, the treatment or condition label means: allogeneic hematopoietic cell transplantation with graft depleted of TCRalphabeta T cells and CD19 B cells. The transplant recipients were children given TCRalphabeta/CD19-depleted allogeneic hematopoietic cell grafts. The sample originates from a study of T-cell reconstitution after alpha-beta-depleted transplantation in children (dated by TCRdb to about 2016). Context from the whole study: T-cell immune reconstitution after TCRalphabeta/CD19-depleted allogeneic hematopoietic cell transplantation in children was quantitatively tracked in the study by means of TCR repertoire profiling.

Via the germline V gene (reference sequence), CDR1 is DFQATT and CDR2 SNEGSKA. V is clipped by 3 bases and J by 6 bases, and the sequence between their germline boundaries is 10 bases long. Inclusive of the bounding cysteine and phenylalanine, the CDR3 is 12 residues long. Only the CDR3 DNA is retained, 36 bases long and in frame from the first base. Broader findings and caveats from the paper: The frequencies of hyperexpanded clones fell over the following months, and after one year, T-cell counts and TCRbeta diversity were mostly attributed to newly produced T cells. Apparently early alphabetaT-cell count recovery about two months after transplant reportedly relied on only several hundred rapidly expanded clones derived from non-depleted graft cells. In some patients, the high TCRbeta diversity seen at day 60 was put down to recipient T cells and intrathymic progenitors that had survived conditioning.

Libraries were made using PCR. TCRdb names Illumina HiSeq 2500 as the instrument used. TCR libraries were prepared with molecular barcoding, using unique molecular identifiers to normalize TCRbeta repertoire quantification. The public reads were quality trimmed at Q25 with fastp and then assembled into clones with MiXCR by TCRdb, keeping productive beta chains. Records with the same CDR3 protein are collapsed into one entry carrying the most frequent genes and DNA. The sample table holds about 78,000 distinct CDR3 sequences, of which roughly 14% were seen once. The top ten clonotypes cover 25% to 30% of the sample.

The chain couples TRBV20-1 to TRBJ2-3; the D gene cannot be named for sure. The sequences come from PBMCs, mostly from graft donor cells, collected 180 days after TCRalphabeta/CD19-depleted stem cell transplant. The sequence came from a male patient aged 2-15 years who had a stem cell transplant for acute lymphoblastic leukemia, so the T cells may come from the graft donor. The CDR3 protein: CSASPLADTQYF. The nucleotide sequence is TGCAGTGCTAGCCCCCTTGCGGATACGCAGTATTTT.